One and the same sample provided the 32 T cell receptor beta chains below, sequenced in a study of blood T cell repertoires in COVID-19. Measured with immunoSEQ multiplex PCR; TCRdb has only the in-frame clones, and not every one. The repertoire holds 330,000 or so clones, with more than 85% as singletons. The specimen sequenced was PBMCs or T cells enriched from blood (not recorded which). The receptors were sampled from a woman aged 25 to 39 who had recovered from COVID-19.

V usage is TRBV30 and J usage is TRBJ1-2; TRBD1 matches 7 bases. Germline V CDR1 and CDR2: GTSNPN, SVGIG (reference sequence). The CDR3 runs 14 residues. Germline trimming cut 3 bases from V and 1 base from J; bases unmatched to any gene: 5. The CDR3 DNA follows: TGTGCCTGGAGATCCAGGGGGATTAACTATGGCTACACCTTC. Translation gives CAWRSRGINYGYTF.

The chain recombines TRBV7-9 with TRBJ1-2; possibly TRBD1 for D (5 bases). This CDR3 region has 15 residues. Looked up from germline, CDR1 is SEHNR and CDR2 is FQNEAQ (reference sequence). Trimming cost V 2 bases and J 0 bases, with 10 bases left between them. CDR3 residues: CASSLQGRTNYGYTF. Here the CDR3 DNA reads TGTGCCAGCAGCTTACAGGGAAGGACTAACTATGGCTACACCTTC. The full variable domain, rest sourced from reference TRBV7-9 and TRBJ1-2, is DTGVSQNPRHKITKRGQNVTFRCDPISEHNRLYWYRQTLGQGPEFLTYFQNEAQLEKSRLLSDRFSAERPKGSFSTLEIQRTEQGDSAMYLCASSLQGRTNYGYTFGSGTRLTVV.

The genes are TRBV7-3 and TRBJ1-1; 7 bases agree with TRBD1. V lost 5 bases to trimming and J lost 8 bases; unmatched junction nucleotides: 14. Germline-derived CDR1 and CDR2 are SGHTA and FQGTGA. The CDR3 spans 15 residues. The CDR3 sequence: CASSRSGTEGLEAFF. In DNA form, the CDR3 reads TGTGCCAGCAGCCGGTCCGGGACAGAAGGCCTCGAAGCTTTCTTT.

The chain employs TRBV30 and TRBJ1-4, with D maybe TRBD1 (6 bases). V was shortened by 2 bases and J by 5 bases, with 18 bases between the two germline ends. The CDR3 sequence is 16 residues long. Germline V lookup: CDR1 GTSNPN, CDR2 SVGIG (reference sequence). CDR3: CAWSSRTDSFNEKLFF. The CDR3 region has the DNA TGTGCCTGGAGTTCAAGGACAGATTCATTCAATGAAAAACTGTTTTTT.

The CDR3 reads CASSNPGQLMNTEAFF. CDR3 DNA: TGTGCCAGCAGTAACCCGGGACAGCTAATGAACACTGAAGCTTTCTTT. The chain employs TRBV6-2 or TRBV6-3 and TRBJ1-1; 7 bases agree with TRBD1. J lost 0 bases, V lost 5 bases, and 9 bases had no gene match. Germline loops: CDR1 MNHEY, CDR2 SVGEGT. The CDR3 totals 16 residues.

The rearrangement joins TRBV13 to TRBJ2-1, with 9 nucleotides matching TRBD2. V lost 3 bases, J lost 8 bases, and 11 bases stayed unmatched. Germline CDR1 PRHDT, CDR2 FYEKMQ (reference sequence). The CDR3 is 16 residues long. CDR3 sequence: CASSFGLRGGRHEQFF. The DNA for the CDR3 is TGTGCCAGCAGCTTCGGCTTGCGGGGGGGCAGGCATGAGCAGTTCTTC.

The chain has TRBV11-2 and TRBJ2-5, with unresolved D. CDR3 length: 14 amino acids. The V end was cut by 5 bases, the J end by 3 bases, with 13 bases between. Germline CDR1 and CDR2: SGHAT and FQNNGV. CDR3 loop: CASSVSVAEETQYF. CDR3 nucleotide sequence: TGTGCCAGCAGCGTCAGTGTAGCCGAAGAGACCCAGTACTTC.

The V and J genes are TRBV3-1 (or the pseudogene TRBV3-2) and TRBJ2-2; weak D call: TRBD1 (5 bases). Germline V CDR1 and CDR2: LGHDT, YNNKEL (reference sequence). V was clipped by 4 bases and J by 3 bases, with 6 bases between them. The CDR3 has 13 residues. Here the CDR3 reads CASSLTDTGELFF. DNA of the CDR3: TGTGCCAGCAGCCTGACAGACACCGGGGAGCTGTTTTTT.

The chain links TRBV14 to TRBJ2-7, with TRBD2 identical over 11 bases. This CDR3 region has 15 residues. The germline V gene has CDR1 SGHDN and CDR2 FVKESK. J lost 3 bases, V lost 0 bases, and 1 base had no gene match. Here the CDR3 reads CASSQDGTSGYEQYF. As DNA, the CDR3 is TGTGCCAGCAGCCAAGACGGGACTAGCGGCTACGAGCAGTACTTC.

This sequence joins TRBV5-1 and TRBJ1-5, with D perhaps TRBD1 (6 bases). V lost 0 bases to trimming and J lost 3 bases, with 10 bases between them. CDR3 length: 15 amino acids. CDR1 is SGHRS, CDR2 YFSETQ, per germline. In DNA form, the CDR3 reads TGCGCCAGCAGCTTGGGCAGGGGAAACAATCAGCCCCAGCATTTT. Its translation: CASSLGRGNNQPQHF.

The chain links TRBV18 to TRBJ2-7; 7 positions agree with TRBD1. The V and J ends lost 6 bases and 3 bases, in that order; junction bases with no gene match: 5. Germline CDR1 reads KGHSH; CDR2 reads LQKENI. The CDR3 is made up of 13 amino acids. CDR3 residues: CASSVGQIYEQYF. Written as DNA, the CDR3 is TGTGCCAGCTCTGTGGGACAGATCTACGAGCAGTACTTC.

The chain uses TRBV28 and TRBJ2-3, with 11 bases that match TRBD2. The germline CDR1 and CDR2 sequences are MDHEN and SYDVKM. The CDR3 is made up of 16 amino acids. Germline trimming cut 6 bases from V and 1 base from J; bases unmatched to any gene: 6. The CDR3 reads CASSYGLAGRTDTQYF. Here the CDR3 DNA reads TGTGCCAGCAGCTACGGACTAGCGGGCCGCACAGATACGCAGTATTTT. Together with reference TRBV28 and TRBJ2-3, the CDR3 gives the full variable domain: DVKVTQSSRYLVKRTGEKVFLECVQDMDHENMFWYRQDPGLGLRLIYFSYDVKMKEKGDIPEGYSVSREKKERFSLILESASTNQTSMYLCASSYGLAGRTDTQYFGPGTRLTVL.

CDR3 sequence reads: CASSPDSTGSYEQYF. CDR3 coding DNA: TGTGCCAGCAGTCCCGATTCGACAGGGAGCTACGAGCAGTACTTC. V gene TRBV14 combines with J gene TRBJ2-7; 7 bases are a match to TRBD1. Germline trimming cut 6 bases from V and 3 bases from J; bases unmatched to any gene: 11. The CDR3 is 15 residues long. CDR1 is SGHDN, CDR2 FVKESK, per germline.

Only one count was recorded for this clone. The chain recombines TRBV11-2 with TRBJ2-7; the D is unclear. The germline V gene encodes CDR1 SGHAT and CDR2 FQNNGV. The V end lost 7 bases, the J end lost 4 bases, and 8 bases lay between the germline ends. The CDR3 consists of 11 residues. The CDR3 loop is CASTSHYEQYF. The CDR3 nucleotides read TGTGCCAGCACCAGTCATTACGAGCAGTACTTC.

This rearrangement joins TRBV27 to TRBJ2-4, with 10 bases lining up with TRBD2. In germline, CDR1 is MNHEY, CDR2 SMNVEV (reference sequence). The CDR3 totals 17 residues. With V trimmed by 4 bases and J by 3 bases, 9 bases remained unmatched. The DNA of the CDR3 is TGTGCCAGCAGTTCCCCCGGAGCGGGGGGGGGCAAAAACATTCAGTACTTC. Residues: CASSSPGAGGGKNIQYF.

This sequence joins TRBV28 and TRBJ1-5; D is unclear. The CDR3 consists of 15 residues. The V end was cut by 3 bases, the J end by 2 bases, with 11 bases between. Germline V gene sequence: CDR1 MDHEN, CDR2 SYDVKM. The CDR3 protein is CASSFRGNGNQPQHF. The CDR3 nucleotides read TGTGCCAGCAGTTTTAGAGGTAACGGCAATCAGCCCCAGCATTTT.

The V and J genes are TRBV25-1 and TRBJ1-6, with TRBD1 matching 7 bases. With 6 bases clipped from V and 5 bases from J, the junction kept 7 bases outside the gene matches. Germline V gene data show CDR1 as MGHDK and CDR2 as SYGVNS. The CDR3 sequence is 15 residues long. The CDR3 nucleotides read TGTGCCAGCAGCCGCCGGGACAGTAATAATTCACCCCTCCACTTT. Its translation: CASSRRDSNNSPLHF.

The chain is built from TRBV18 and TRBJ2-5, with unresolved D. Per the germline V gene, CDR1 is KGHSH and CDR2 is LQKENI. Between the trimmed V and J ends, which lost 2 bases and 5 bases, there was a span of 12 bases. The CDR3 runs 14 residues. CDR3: CASSPGVPWETQYF. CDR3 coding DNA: TGTGCCAGCTCACCAGGAGTGCCGTGGGAGACCCAGTACTTC.

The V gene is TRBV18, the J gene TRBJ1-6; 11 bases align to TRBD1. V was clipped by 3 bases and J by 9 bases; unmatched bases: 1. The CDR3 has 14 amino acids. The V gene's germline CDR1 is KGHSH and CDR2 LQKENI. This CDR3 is CASSPGQGGSPLHF. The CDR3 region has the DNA TGTGCCAGCTCACCGGGACAGGGGGGTTCACCCCTCCACTTT.

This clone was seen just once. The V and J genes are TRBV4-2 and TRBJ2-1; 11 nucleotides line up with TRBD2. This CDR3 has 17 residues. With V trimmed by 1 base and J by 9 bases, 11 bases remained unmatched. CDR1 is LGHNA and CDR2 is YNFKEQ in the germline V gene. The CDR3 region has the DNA TGTGCCAGCAGCCAAGGAGGTAGCGGGAGGGGGGGTCGTGAGCAGTTCTTC. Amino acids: CASSQGGSGRGGREQFF.

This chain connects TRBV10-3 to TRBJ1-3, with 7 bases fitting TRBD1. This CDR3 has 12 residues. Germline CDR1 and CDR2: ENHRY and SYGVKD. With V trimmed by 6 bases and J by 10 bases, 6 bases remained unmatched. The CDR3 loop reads CAISDREETIYF. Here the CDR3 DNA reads TGTGCCATCAGCGACAGGGAAGAAACCATATATTTT.

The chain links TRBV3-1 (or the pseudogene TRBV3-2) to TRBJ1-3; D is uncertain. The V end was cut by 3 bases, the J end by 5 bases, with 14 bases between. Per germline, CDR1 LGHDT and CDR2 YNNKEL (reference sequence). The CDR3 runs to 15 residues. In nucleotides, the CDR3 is TGTGCCAGCAGCCAGCCCGGGAGCAGAAGAAACACCATATATTTT. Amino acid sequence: CASSQPGSRRNTIYF.

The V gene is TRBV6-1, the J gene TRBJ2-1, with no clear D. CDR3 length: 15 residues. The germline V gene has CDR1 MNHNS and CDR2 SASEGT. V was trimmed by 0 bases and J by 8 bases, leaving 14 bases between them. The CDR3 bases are TGTGCCAGCAGTGAAGCCCCTGGGCCATGGGATGAGCAGTTCTTC. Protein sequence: CASSEAPGPWDEQFF.

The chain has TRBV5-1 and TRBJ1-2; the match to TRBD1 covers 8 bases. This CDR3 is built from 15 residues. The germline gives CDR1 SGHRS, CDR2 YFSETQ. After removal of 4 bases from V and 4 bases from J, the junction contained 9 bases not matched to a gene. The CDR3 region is CASSRIETGVYGYTF. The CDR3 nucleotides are TGCGCCAGCAGCCGAATCGAGACAGGGGTCTATGGCTACACCTTC.

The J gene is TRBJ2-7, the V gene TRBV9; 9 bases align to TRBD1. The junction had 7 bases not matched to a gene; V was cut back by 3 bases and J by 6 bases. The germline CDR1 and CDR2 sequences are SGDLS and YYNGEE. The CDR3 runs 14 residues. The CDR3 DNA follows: TGTGCCAGCAGCGCAACTGGACAGGGGAGCGAGCAGTACTTC. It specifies CASSATGQGSEQYF.

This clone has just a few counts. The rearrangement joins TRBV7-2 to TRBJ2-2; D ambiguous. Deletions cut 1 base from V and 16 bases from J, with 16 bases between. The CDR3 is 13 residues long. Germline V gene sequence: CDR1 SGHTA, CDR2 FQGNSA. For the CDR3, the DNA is TGTGCCAGCAGCTTAGGTGGTTCGCCGAGGTGGTTTTTT. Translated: CASSLGGSPRWFF.

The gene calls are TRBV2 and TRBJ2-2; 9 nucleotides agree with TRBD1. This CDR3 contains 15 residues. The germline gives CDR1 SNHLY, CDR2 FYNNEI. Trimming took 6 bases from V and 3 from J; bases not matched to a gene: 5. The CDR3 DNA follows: TGTGCCAGCAGGGGTCGACAGGGGGACACCGGGGAGCTGTTTTTT. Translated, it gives CASRGRQGDTGELFF.

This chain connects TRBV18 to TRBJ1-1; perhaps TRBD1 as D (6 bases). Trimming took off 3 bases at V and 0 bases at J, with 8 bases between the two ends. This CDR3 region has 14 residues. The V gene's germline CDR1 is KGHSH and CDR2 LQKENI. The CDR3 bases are TGTGCCAGCTCACCTGGACAGATGAACACTGAAGCTTTCTTT. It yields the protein CASSPGQMNTEAFF.

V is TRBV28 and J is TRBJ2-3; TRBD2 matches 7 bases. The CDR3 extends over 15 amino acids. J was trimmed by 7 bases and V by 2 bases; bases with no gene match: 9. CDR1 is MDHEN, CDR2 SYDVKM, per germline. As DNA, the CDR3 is TGTGCCAGCAGTTTAGTGGGGGGGACGCGAAATACGCAGTATTTT. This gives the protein CASSLVGGTRNTQYF.

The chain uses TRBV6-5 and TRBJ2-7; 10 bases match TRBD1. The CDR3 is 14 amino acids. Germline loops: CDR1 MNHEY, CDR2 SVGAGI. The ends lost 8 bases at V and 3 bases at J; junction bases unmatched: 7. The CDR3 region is CASGPDRGIYEQYF. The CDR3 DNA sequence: TGTGCCAGCGGCCCGGACAGGGGGATCTACGAGCAGTACTTC.

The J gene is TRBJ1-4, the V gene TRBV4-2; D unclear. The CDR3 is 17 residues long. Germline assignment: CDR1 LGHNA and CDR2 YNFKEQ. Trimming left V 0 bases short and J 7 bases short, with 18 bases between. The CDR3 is CASSQDRARHPGEKLFF. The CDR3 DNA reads TGTGCCAGCAGCCAAGATCGAGCACGGCACCCGGGTGAAAAACTGTTTTTT.

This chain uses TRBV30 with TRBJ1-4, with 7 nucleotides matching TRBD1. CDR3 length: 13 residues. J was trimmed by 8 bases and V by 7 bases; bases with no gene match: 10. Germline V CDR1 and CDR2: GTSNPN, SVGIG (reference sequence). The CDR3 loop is CASATGEDEKLFF. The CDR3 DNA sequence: TGTGCCTCTGCTACAGGGGAGGACGAAAAACTGTTTTTT. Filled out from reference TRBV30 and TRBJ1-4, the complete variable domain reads SQTIHQWPATLVQPVGSPLSLECTVEGTSNPNLYWYRQAAGRGLQLLFYSVGIGQISSEVPQNLSASRPQDRQFILSSKKLLLSDSGFYLCASATGEDEKLFFGSGTQLSVL.